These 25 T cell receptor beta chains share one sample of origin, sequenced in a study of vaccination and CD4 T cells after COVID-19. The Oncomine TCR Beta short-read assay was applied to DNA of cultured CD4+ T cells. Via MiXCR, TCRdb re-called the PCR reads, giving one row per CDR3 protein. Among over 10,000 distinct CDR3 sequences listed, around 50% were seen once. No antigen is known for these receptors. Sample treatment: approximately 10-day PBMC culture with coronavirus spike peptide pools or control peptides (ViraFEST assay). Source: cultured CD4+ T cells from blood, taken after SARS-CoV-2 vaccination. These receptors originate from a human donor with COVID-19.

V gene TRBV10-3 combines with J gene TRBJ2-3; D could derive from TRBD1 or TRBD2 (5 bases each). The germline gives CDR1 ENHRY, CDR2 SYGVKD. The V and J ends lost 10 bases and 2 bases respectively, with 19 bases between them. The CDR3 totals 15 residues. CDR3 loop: CATWDARDNTDTQYF. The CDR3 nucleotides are TGTGCCACTTGGGACGCGCGCGATAACACAGATACGCAGTATTTT.

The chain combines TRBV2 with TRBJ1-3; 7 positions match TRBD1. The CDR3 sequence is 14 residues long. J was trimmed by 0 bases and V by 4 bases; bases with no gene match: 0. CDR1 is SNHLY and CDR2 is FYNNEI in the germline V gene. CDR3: CASSGDSSGNTIYF. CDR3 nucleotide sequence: TGTGCCAGCAGTGGGGACAGCTCTGGAAACACCATATATTTT.

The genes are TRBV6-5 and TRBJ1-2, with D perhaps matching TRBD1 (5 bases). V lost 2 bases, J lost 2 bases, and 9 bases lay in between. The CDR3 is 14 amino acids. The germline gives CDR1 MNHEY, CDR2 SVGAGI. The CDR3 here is CASSYRAGNYGYTF. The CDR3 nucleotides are TGTGCCAGCAGTTACAGGGCAGGGAACTATGGCTACACCTTC.

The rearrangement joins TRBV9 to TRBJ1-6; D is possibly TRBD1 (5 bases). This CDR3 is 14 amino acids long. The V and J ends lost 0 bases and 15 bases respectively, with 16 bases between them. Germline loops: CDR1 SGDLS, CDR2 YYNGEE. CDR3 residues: CASSVAGVDPILHF. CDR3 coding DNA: TGTGCCAGCAGCGTAGCGGGGGTAGACCCTATCCTCCACTTT.

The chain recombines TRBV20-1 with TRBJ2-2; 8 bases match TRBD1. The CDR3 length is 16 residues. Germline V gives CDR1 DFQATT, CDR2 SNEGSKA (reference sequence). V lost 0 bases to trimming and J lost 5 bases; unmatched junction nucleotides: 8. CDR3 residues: CSARDQFRTGTGELFF. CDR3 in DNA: TGCAGTGCTAGAGATCAATTTAGGACAGGGACCGGGGAGCTGTTTTTT.

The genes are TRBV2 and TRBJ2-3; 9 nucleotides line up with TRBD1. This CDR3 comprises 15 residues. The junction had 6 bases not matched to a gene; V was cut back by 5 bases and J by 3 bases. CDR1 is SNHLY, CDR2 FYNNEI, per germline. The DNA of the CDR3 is TGTGCCAGCAGTACCGGGACAGGGAGAACAGATACGCAGTATTTT. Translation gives CASSTGTGRTDTQYF.

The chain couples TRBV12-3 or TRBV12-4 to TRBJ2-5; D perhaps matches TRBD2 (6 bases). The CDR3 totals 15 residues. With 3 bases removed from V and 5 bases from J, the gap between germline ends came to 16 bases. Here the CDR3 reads CASSLDGRGRETQYF. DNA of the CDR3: TGTGCCAGCAGTTTGGATGGGCGGGGAAGGGAGACCCAGTACTTC.

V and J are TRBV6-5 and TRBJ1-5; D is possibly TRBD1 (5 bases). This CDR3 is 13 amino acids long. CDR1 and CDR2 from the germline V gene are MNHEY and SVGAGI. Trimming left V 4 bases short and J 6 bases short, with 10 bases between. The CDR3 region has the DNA TGTGCCAGCAGTTCTGATGACAGTCAGCCCCAGCATTTT. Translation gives CASSSDDSQPQHF.

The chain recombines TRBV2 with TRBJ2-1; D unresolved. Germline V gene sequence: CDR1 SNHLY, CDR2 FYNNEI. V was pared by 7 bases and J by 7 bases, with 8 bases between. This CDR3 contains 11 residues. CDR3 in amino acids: CASKMENEQFF. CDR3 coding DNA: TGTGCCAGCAAAATGGAGAATGAGCAGTTCTTC.

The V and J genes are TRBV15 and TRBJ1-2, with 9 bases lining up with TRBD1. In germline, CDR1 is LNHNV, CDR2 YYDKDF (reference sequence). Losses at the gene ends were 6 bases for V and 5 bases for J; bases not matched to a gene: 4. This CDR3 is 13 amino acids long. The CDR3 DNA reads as TGTGCCACCAGTGTAGACAGGGGGTATGGCTACACCTTC. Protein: CATSVDRGYGYTF.

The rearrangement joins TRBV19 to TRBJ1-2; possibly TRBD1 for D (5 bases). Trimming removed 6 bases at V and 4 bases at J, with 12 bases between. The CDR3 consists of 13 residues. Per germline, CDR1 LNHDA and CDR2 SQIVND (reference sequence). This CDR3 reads CASSTRDFYGYTF. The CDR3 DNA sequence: TGTGCCAGTAGCACCCGGGACTTCTATGGCTACACCTTC.

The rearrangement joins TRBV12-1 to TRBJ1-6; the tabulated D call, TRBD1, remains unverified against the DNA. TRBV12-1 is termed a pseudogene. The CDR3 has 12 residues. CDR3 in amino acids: CASSRDCPPLHF. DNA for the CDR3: TGTGCCAGCAGCCGAGACTGTCCGCCCCTCCACTTT.

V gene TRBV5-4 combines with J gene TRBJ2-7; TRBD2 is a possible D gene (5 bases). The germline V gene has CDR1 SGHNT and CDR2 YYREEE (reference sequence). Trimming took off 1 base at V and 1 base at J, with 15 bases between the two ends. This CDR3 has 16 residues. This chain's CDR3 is CASSLSGGYSSYEQYF. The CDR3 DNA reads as TGTGCCAGCAGCTTGTCAGGAGGCTACTCGTCCTACGAGCAGTACTTC. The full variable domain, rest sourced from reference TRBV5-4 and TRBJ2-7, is ETGVTQSPTHLIKTRGQQVTLRCSSQSGHNTVSWYQQALGQGPQFIFQYYREEENGRGNFPPRFSGLQFPNYSSELNVNALELDDSALYLCASSLSGGYSSYEQYFGPGTRLTVT.

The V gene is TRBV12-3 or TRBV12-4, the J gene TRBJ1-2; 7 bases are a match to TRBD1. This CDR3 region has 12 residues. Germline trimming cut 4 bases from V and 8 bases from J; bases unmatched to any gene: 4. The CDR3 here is CASSSTGHGYTF. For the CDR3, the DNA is TGTGCCAGCAGTTCGACAGGGCACGGCTACACCTTC.

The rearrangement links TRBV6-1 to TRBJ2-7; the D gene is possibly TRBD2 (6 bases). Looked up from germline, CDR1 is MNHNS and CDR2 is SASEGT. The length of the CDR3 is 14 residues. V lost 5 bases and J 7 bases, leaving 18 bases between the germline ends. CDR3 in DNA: TGTGCCAGCAGTCGCGGGACTGGCTTCCGAGAGCAGTACTTC. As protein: CASSRGTGFREQYF.

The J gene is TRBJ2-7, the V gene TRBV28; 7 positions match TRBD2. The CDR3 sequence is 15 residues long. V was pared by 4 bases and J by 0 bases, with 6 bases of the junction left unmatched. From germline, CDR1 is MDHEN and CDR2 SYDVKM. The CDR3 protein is CASSSSSGVSYEQYF. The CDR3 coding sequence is TGTGCCAGCAGTTCATCTAGCGGAGTCTCCTACGAGCAGTACTTC.

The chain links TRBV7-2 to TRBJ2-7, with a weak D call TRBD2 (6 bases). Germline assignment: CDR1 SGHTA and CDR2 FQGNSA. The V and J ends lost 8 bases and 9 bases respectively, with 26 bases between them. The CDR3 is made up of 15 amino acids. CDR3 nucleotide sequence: TGTGCCAGCCACAACCCGGGGACTGAATCTAAGGGGCAGTACTTC. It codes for CASHNPGTESKGQYF.

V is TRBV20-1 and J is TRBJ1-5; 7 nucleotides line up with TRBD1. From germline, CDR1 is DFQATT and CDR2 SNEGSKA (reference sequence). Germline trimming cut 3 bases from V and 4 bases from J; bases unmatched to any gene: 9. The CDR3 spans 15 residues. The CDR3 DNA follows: TGCAGTGCTAGGGGGGGCAGGGGGAATAATCAGCCCCAGCATTTT. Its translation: CSARGGRGNNQPQHF.

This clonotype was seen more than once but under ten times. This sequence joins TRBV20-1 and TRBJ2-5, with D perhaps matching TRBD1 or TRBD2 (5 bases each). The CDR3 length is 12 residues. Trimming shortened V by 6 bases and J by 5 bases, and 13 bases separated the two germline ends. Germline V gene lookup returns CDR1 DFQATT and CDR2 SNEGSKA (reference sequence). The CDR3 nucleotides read TGCAGTGCCCCGGGGCTGCTGGAGACCCAGTACTTC. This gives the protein CSAPGLLETQYF.

The CDR3 nucleotides read TGTGCCAGCAGCTTGGACCCGACTCGAGGCGGAGAGACCCAGTACTTC. This encodes CASSLDPTRGGETQYF. The J gene is TRBJ2-5, the V gene TRBV5-4; D not resolved. Per germline, CDR1 SGHNT and CDR2 YYREEE (reference sequence). CDR3 length equals 16 residues. V lost 0 bases and J 4 bases, leaving 16 bases between the germline ends.

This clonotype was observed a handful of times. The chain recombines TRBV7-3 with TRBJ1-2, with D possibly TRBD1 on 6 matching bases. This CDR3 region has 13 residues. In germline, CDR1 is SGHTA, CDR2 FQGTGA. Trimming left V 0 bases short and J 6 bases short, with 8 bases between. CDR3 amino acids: CASSLTQGNGYTF. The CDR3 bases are TGTGCCAGCAGCTTAACGCAGGGGAATGGCTACACCTTC.

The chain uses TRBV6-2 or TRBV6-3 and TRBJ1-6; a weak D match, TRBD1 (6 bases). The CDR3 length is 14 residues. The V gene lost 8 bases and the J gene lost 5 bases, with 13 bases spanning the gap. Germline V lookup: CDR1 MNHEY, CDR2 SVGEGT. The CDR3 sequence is CASRGGHDNSPLHF. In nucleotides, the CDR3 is TGTGCCAGCCGGGGGGGGCACGATAATTCACCCCTCCACTTT.

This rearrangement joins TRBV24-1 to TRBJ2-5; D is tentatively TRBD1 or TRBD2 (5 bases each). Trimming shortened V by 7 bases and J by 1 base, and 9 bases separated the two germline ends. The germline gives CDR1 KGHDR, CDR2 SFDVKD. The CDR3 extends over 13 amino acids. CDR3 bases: TGTGCCACCAGCGGGGACGGCCAAGAGACCCAGTACTTC. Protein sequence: CATSGDGQETQYF.

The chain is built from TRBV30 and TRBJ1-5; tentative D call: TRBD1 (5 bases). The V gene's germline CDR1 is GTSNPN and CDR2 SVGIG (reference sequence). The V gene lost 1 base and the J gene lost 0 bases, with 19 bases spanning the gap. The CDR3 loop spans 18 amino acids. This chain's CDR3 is CAWSGNRRGGYSNQPQHF. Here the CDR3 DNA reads TGTGCCTGGAGTGGGAACAGGCGAGGAGGCTATAGCAATCAGCCCCAGCATTTT.

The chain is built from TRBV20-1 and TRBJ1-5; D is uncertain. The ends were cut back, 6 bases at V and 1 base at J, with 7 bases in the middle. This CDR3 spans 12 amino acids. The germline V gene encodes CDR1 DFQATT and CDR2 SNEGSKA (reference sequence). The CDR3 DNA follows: TGCAGTGCGAGGTTAAGCAATCAGCCCCAGCATTTT. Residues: CSARLSNQPQHF.